Shown below are 32 T cell receptor beta chains from a single sample sequenced in a study of metastatic and nonmetastatic thyroid tumors. TCRdb re-processed the PCR reads through MiXCR. This sample has about 26,000 clones, with roughly 24% found just once. No patient had received any treatment before thyroid surgery. What was sequenced was blood. Receptor source: a female donor with papillary thyroid cancer or a benign thyroid nodule (not recorded which). Some clones in this sample may be carry-over from other donors' samples.

Within the sample, this clone is medium-sized. The chain employs TRBV6-1 and TRBJ1-6; D remains ambiguous. With 5 bases removed from V and 6 bases from J, the gap between germline ends came to 2 bases. The CDR3 has 11 residues. Per germline, CDR1 MNHNS and CDR2 SASEGT. CDR3 region: CASSFNSPLHF. The CDR3, as DNA: TGTGCCAGCAGTTTTAATTCACCCCTCCACTTT.

This clone was observed a single time. In nucleotides, the CDR3 is TGCGCCAGCAGCCCCACGGACAGGCTGAACGAGCAGTACTTC. This gives the protein CASSPTDRLNEQYF. The gene calls are TRBV4-1 and TRBJ2-7, with 7 bases aligning to TRBD1. Losses at the gene ends were 4 bases for V and 5 bases for J; bases not matched to a gene: 8. Germline-derived CDR1 and CDR2 are MGHRA and YSYEKL. The CDR3 covers 14 residues.

This clone ranks as medium-sized. The rearrangement joins TRBV19 to TRBJ1-1; D perhaps matches TRBD1 (5 bases). The CDR3 runs to 14 residues. The V gene lost 9 bases and the J gene lost 6 bases, with 20 bases spanning the gap. CDR1 LNHDA and CDR2 SQIVND come from the germline V gene (reference sequence). The CDR3, as DNA: TGTGCCAGCAGAAACTCAGCGGGGGACCCTGAAGCTTTCTTT. Translated, it gives CASRNSAGDPEAFF.

The rearrangement joins TRBV11-2 to TRBJ2-7; D assignment may be TRBD1 or TRBD2 (7 bases each). The CDR3 is 15 amino acids. Trimming took 5 bases from V and 5 from J, leaving 19 bases between them. In germline, CDR1 is SGHAT, CDR2 FQNNGV. The CDR3 nucleotides are TGTGCCAGCAGCCGCCCGGGGGGCAGGGGGAACGAGCAGTACTTC. Protein: CASSRPGGRGNEQYF.

The chain has TRBV11-2 and TRBJ1-1, with 7 bases that match TRBD1. CDR1 is SGHAT, CDR2 FQNNGV, per germline. The J segment lost 8 bases and the V segment lost 2 bases, leaving 8 bases of the junction unmatched. This CDR3 contains 14 residues. The chain's CDR3 is CASSLQQGFSEAFF. The CDR3 nucleotides are TGTGCCAGCAGCTTACAACAGGGGTTTTCCGAAGCTTTCTTT.

In this sample, this clone turned up a few times. The same CDR3 can be traced to other DNA sequences in this sample. This rearrangement joins TRBV20-1 to TRBJ2-1; D assignment may be TRBD1 or TRBD2 (5 bases each). The V gene lost 3 bases and the J gene lost 9 bases, with 18 bases spanning the gap. Germline V gene lookup returns CDR1 DFQATT and CDR2 SNEGSKA (reference sequence). The CDR3 length is 14 residues. The DNA of the CDR3 is TGCAGTGCTAGGGACTCGGGGCGGAACACTGAGCAGTTCTTC. Translating gives CSARDSGRNTEQFF.

This sequence joins TRBV6-1 and TRBJ2-3; TRBD1 agrees at 7 bases. The CDR3 covers 15 residues. From germline, CDR1 is MNHNS and CDR2 SASEGT. The V and J ends lost 6 bases and 1 base, in that order; junction bases with no gene match: 7. As DNA, the CDR3 is TGTGCCAGCAGCCCACAGGGGTGGGGCACAGATACGCAGTATTTT. Amino acids: CASSPQGWGTDTQYF.

This clone was recorded at least ten times. The chain uses TRBV20-1 and TRBJ2-3, with 8 nucleotides matching TRBD1. The V gene's germline CDR1 is DFQATT and CDR2 SNEGSKA (reference sequence). V trimming: 5 bases; J trimming: 4 bases; junction bases outside the gene matches: 8. The CDR3 runs to 14 residues. The CDR3 DNA is TGCAGTGCTCCTGGGCAGGGGGCCGCAGATACGCAGTATTTT. Encoded protein: CSAPGQGAADTQYF.

In this sample, this clone turned up many times. This chain joins TRBV9 and TRBJ2-1, with TRBD2 identical over 8 bases. This CDR3 is 15 amino acids long. From germline, CDR1 is SGDLS and CDR2 YYNGEE. The V and J ends lost 1 base and 4 bases, in that order; junction bases with no gene match: 4. The CDR3 sequence is CASSVSGSGYNEQFF. The CDR3 DNA sequence: TGTGCCAGCAGCGTAAGCGGGAGTGGGTACAATGAGCAGTTCTTC. The entire variable domain, with the rest obtained from reference TRBV9 and TRBJ2-1, is as follows: DSGVTQTPKHLITATGQRVTLRCSPRSGDLSVYWYQQSLDQGLQFLIQYYNGEERAKGNILERFSAQQFPDLHSELNLSSLELGDSALYFCASSVSGSGYNEQFFGPGTRLTVL.

There are many counts of this clone. The chain recombines TRBV5-8 with TRBJ2-6, with 7 nucleotides matching TRBD1. The V gene end was trimmed by 4 bases and the J gene end by 4 bases; junction bases not matched to a gene: 11. Germline CDR1 and CDR2: SGHTS and YDEGEE. The CDR3 contains 17 residues. The CDR3 nucleotides read TGTGCCAGCAGCACCCGACAGGGCGTAGGGGGGGCCAACGTCCTGACTTTC. Amino acid sequence: CASSTRQGVGGANVLTF.

Regarding this clone: The junction shows a germline mismatch at one end, possibly a read error. The CDR3 DNA reads TGTGCCGGCAGCTCCGGACAAGCCCCGTACCAAGAGAACCAGTACTTC. Amino acids: CAGSSGQAPYQENQYF. This chain connects TRBV7-9 to TRBJ2-5; TRBD1 might be the D (5 bases). Germline V gives CDR1 SEHNR, CDR2 FQNEAQ (reference sequence). The CDR3 has 16 residues.

In this sample, this clone turned up many times. The gene calls are TRBV28 and TRBJ1-5; 8 nucleotides match TRBD1. This CDR3 has 14 residues. Germline V gene lookup returns CDR1 MDHEN and CDR2 SYDVKM. The ends lost 6 bases at V and 5 bases at J; junction bases unmatched: 6. The CDR3 coding sequence is TGTGCCAGCAGGCTACAGGGGGGCGATCAGCCCCAGCATTTT. It is translated as CASRLQGGDQPQHF.

By proportion, this clone is medium-sized. This chain joins TRBV6-1 and TRBJ2-2; the D gene is possibly TRBD2 (6 bases). The ends were cut back, 4 bases at V and 4 bases at J, with 7 bases in the middle. The CDR3 has 13 residues. The V gene's germline CDR1 is MNHNS and CDR2 SASEGT. CDR3 nucleotides: TGTGCCAGCAGTGTGGGGGGCACCGGGGAGCTGTTTTTT. Amino acids: CASSVGGTGELFF.

There are many counts of this clone. This chain joins TRBV29-1 and TRBJ2-7; D possibly corresponds to TRBD2 (5 bases). The CDR3 loop spans 12 amino acids. V was trimmed by 4 bases and J by 3 bases, leaving 10 bases between them. CDR1 SQVTM and CDR2 ANQGSEA come from the germline V gene. The CDR3: CSVGSGNYEQYV. CDR3 sequence (DNA): TGCAGCGTTGGGAGCGGAAACTACGAGCAGTACGTC.

This clone showed up just a few times. Other DNA sequences of this sample code for an identical CDR3. The genes are TRBV5-1 and TRBJ2-7; D is uncertain. V dropped 0 bases and J dropped 0 bases, with 7 bases sitting between them. Per germline, CDR1 SGHRS and CDR2 YFSETQ. The CDR3 is 14 residues long. This CDR3 is CASSLAGNSYEQYF. The CDR3 nucleotides are TGCGCCAGCAGCTTGGCAGGCAACTCCTACGAGCAGTACTTC.

J is TRBJ1-2 and V is TRBV2; no firm D call. Deletions cut 0 bases from V and 9 bases from J, with 14 bases between. The CDR3 covers 14 residues. The germline V gene has CDR1 SNHLY and CDR2 FYNNEI. In DNA, the CDR3 is TGTGCCAGCAGTGAAGCGGAGGTGGCAGGCCGCTACACCTTC. Translation gives CASSEAEVAGRYTF.

The chain links TRBV3-1 to TRBJ2-2; D not resolved. Germline V CDR1 and CDR2: LGHDT, YNNKEL (reference sequence). The V gene lost 1 base and the J gene lost 5 bases, with 8 bases spanning the gap. This CDR3 comprises 14 residues. The CDR3 here is CASSQVVATGELFF. CDR3 coding DNA: TGTGCCAGCAGCCAAGTGGTGGCTACCGGGGAGCTGTTTTTT.

This clone was counted ten times or more. This sequence joins TRBV5-5 and TRBJ1-2; 7 bases align to TRBD1. With 3 bases clipped from V and 5 bases from J, the junction kept 7 bases outside the gene matches. This CDR3 is 14 amino acids long. Germline V lookup: CDR1 SGHKS, CDR2 YYEKEE (reference sequence). The DNA of the CDR3 is TGTGCCAGCAGCTACCCGGGACAGACGTATGGCTACACCTTC. This sequence encodes CASSYPGQTYGYTF.

In this sample, this clone is medium-sized. The chain carries TRBV2 and TRBJ2-3; possible D gene TRBD1, 6 bases. Germline V CDR1 and CDR2: SNHLY, FYNNEI. This CDR3 spans 15 amino acids. V lost 3 bases and J 1 base, leaving 11 bases between the germline ends. CDR3 region: CASSDPQGGTDTQYF. The CDR3 DNA sequence: TGTGCCAGCAGTGACCCACAGGGAGGCACAGATACGCAGTATTTT.

This clone showed up many times. The V call is TRBV7-9, the J call TRBJ2-1; 7 bases line up with TRBD1. CDR3 length: 13 residues. J lost 7 bases, V lost 4 bases, and 4 bases had no gene match. CDR1 is SEHNR, CDR2 FQNEAQ, per germline (reference sequence). The CDR3 loop reads CASSSTGLNEQFF. The CDR3, as DNA: TGTGCCAGCAGCTCGACAGGGCTGAATGAGCAGTTCTTC.

The table lists this clone with a count of one. The rearrangement links TRBV7-6 to TRBJ2-7; a possible D gene is TRBD1 (6 bases). The CDR3 has 15 amino acids. Trimming cost V 1 base and J 10 bases, with 20 bases left between them. Germline values: CDR1 SGHVS, CDR2 FNYEAQ. DNA of the CDR3: TGTGCCAGCAGCTTAGGGGGACATGGGGCGTTGGATCAGTACTTC. It is translated as CASSLGGHGALDQYF.

This clone was counted ten times or more. This chain joins TRBV25-1 and TRBJ1-5; TRBD1 aligns across 9 bases. The CDR3 contains 14 residues. CDR1 is MGHDK and CDR2 is SYGVNS in the germline V gene. V was clipped by 5 bases and J by 6 bases; unmatched bases: 5. CDR3 in amino acids: CASSSTGGGQPQHF. The CDR3 DNA sequence: TGTGCCAGCAGTAGTACAGGGGGCGGTCAGCCCCAGCATTTT.

In its sample, this clone was seen a few times. The chain uses TRBV27 and TRBJ2-7, with D possibly matching TRBD2 (5 bases). CDR3 length: 12 amino acids. Germline CDR1 MNHEY, CDR2 SMNVEV (reference sequence). V was cut by 9 bases and J by 7 bases, with 16 bases left in between. The CDR3 region is CARGSGREEQYF. The CDR3 nucleotides are TGTGCCAGAGGTTCCGGACGGGAAGAGCAGTACTTC.

In this sample, this clone turned up many times. This sequence joins TRBV14 and TRBJ2-2, with D tentatively TRBD1 (6 bases). CDR1 and CDR2 from the germline V gene are SGHDN and FVKESK. V was cut by 0 bases and J by 5 bases, with 10 bases left in between. CDR3 length: 15 residues. The CDR3 coding sequence is TGTGCCAGCAGCCAAGATCTTACAGGGACCGGGGAGCTGTTTTTT. This translates into CASSQDLTGTGELFF.

V is TRBV5-4 and J is TRBJ1-5; no clear D. CDR1 is SGHNT and CDR2 is YYREEE in the germline V gene (reference sequence). CDR3 length: 11 amino acids. V lost 5 bases and J lost 6, with 6 bases in between. The CDR3 DNA sequence: TGTGCCAGCAGTCGTGGTCAGCCCCAGCATTTT. This encodes CASSRGQPQHF.

This clone was observed a few times. The rearrangement uses TRBV12-3 or TRBV12-4 and TRBJ2-5, with TRBD2 as a possible D gene (5 bases). V was shortened by 2 bases and J by 4 bases, with 8 bases between the two germline ends. The CDR3 runs 13 residues. The CDR3 here is CASSLWESETQYF. The CDR3 DNA sequence: TGTGCCAGCAGTTTATGGGAGTCAGAGACCCAGTACTTC.

A few counts support this clone. The chain recombines TRBV28 with TRBJ2-1, with 9 positions matching TRBD2. Germline loops: CDR1 MDHEN, CDR2 SYDVKM. The CDR3 runs to 15 residues. The trim removed 7 bases at V and 10 bases at J, leaving 14 bases unmatched. As DNA, the CDR3 is TGTGCCAGCATACGAGGCGGGAGGGCCCTGGTAGAGCAGTTCTTC. It codes for CASIRGGRALVEQFF.

This clone is termed medium-sized. The rearrangement uses TRBV30 and TRBJ1-2; TRBD1 aligns across 9 bases. Per the germline V gene, CDR1 is GTSNPN and CDR2 is SVGIG (reference sequence). V shed 6 bases, J shed 3 bases, and the junction held 11 bases outside the gene matches. This CDR3 has 15 residues. The chain's CDR3 is CACPNTDRGYYGYTF. DNA for the CDR3: TGTGCCTGCCCCAATACGGACAGGGGATACTATGGCTACACCTTC.

The chain is built from TRBV6-2 or TRBV6-3 and TRBJ1-5; no reliable D call. The V end lost 0 bases, the J end lost 6 bases, and 12 bases lay between the germline ends. The CDR3 length is 15 residues. CDR1 MNHEY and CDR2 SVGEGT come from the germline V gene. CDR3 DNA sequence: TGTGCCAGCAGTTACTCGATTGGGTTGTGTCAGCCCCAGCATTTT. It specifies CASSYSIGLCQPQHF.

This clone was counted only a few times. The V gene is TRBV28, the J gene TRBJ1-1; TRBD1 agrees at 8 bases. J gave up 4 bases and V 5 bases, and 0 bases lay outside the gene matches. The CDR3 has 12 residues. Germline V gene lookup returns CDR1 MDHEN and CDR2 SYDVKM. The CDR3: CASSTGGTEAFF. CDR3 coding DNA: TGTGCCAGCAGTACAGGGGGCACTGAAGCTTTCTTT.

The chain has TRBV5-1 and TRBJ1-1, with unresolved D. CDR3 length equals 14 residues. Trimming left V 0 bases short and J 1 base short, with 7 bases between. Germline loops: CDR1 SGHRS, CDR2 YFSETQ. In DNA, the CDR3 is TGCGCCAGCAGCTTGGGGCGCGGGAACACTGAAGCTTTCTTT. Protein sequence: CASSLGRGNTEAFF.

This clone was counted at least ten times. V gene TRBV4-1 combines with J gene TRBJ2-1; TRBD1 matches at 7 bases. J lost 4 bases, V lost 5 bases, and 2 bases had no gene match. This CDR3 spans 13 amino acids. Germline V gene lookup returns CDR1 MGHRA and CDR2 YSYEKL. As DNA, the CDR3 is TGCGCCAGCAGCGTACAGGGGTACAATGAGCAGTTCTTC. Its protein product is CASSVQGYNEQFF.